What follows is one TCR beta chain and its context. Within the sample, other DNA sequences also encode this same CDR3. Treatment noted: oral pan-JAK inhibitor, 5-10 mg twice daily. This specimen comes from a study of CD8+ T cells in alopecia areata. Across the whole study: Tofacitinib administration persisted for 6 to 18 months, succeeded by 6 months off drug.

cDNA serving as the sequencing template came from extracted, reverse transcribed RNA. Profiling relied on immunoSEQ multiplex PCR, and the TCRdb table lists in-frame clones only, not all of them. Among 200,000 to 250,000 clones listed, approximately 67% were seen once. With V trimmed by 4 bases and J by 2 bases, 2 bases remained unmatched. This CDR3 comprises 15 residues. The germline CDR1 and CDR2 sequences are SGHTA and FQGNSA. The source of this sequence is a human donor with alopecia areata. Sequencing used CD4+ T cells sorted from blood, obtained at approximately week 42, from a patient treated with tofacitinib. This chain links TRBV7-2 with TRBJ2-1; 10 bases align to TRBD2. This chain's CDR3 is CASSSLAGAYNEQFF. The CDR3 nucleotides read TGTGCCAGCAGCTCTCTAGCGGGGGCCTACAATGAGCAGTTCTTC.